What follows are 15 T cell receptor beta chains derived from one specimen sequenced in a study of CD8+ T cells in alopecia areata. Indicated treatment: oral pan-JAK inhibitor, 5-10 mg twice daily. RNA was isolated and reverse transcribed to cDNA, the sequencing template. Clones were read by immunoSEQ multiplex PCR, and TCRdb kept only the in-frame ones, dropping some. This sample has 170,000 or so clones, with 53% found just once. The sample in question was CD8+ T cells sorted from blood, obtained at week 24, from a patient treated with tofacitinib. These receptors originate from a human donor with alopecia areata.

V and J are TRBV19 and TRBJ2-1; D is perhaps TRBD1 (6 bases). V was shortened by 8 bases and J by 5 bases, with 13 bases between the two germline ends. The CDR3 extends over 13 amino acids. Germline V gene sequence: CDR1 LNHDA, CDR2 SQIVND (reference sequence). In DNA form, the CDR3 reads TGTGCCAGTGGACAGACAATTAACAATGAGCAGTTCTTC. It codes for CASGQTINNEQFF.

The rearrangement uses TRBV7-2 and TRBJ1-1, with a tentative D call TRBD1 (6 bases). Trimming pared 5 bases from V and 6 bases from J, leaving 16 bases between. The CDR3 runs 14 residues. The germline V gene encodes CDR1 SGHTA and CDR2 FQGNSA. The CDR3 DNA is TGTGCCAGCAGCGATGACAGGCTAACGGCTGAAGCTTTCTTT. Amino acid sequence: CASSDDRLTAEAFF. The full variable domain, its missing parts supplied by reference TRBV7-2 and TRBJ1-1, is GAGVSQSPSNKVTEKGKDVELRCDPISGHTALYWYRQSLGQGLEFLIYFQGNSAPDKSGLPSDRFSAERTGGSVSTLTIQRTQQEDSAVYLCASSDDRLTAEAFFGQGTRLTVV.

For the CDR3, the DNA is TGTGCCAGCAGCTTAGTCAGGAGCGGGGGGAAGTACAATGAGCAGTTCTTC. This codes for CASSLVRSGGKYNEQFF. V is TRBV7-8 and J is TRBJ2-1; TRBD2 aligns across 9 bases. Trimming at V came to 1 base and at J to 4 bases, leaving 8 bases not matched to a gene. This CDR3 region has 17 residues. Germline CDR1 is SGHVS and CDR2 is FQNEAQ.

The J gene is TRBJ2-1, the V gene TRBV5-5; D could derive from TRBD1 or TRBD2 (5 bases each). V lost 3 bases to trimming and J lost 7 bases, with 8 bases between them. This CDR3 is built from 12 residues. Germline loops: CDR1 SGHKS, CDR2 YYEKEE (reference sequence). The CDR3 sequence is CASSSWGNEQFF. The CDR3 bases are TGTGCCAGCAGCTCTTGGGGGAATGAGCAGTTCTTC.

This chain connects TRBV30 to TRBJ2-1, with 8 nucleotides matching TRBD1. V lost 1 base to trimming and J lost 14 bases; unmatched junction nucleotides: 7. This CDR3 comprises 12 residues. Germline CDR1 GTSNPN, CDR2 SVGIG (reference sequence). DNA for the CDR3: TGTGCCTGGAGTGCGGCAGGGGGCTCGGAGTTCTTC. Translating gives CAWSAAGGSEFF.

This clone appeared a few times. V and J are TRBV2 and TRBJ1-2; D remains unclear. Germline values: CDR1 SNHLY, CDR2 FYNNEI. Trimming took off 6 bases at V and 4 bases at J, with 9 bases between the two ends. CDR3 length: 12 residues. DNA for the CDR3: TGTGCCAGCAGCTGGACGGGCTATGGCTACACCTTC. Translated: CASSWTGYGYTF. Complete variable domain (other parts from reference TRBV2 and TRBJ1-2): EPEVTQTPSHQVTQMGQEVILRCVPISNHLYFYWYRQILGQKVEFLVSFYNNEISEKSEIFDDQFSVERPDGSNFTLKIRSTKLEDSAMYFCASSWTGYGYTFGSGTRLTVV.

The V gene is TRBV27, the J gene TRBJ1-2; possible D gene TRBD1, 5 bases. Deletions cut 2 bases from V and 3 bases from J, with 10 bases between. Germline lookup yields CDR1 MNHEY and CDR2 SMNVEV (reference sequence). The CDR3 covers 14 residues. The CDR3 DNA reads TGTGCCAGCAGTTTAGCCAGGGATGACTATGGCTACACCTTC. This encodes CASSLARDDYGYTF.

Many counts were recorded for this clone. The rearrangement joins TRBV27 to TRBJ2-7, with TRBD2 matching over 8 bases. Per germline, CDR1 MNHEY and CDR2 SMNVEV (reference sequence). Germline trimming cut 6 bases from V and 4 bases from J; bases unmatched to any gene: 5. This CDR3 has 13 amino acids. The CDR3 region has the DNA TGTGCCAGCAGCTCCGGCGGGGGGTACGAGCAGTACTTC. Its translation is CASSSGGGYEQYF.

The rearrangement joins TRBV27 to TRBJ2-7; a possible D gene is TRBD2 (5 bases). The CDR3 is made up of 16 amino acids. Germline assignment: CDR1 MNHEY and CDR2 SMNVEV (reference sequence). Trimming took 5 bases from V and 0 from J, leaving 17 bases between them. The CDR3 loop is CASSPPRGRSSYEQYF. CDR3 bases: TGTGCCAGCAGTCCTCCTCGGGGTAGGAGCTCCTACGAGCAGTACTTC.

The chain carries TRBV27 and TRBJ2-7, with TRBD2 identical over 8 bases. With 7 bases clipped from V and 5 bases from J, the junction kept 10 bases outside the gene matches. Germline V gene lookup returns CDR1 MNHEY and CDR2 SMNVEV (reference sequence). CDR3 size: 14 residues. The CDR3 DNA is TGTGCCAGCAACCCGGCGGGGGGCCTTCACGAGCAGTACTTC. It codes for CASNPAGGLHEQYF.

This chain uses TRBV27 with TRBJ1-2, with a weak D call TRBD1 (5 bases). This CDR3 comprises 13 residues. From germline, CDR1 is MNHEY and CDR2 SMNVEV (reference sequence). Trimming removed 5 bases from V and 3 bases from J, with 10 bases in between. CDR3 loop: CASSRDGDYGYTF. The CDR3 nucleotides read TGTGCCAGCAGTCGGGACGGAGACTATGGCTACACCTTC.

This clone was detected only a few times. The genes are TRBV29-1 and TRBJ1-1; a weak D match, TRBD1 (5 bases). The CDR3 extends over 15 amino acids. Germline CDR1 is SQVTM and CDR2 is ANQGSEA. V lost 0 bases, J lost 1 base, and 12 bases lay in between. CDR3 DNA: TGCAGCGTTGAAGATCGATGGGGGGAGAACACTGAAGCTTTCTTT. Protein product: CSVEDRWGENTEAFF.

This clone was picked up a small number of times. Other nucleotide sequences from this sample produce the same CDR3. The CDR3 protein is CASSLGAYEQYF. CDR3 in DNA: TGTGCCAGCAGCTTAGGAGCTTACGAGCAGTACTTC. The chain combines TRBV13 with TRBJ2-7, with D unclear. Germline V gives CDR1 PRHDT, CDR2 FYEKMQ (reference sequence). CDR3 size: 12 residues. Trimming left V 0 bases short and J 4 bases short, with 4 bases between.

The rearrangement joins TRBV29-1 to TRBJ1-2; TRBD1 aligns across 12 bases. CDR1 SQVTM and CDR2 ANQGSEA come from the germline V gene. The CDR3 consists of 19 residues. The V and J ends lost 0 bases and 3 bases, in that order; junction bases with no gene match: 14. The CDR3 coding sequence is TGCAGCGTTGAAGATACTGGCGAGGGACAGGGGGCGATCCACTATGGCTACACCTTC. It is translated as CSVEDTGEGQGAIHYGYTF.

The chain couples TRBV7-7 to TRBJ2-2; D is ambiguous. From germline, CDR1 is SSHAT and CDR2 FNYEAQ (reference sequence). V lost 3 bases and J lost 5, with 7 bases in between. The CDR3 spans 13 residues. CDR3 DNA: TGTGCCAGCAGCTTGTCTTTGACCGGGGAGCTGTTTTTT. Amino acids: CASSLSLTGELFF.